This TCR beta chain was captured in a study of cytomegalovirus exposure and HLA in healthy donors. General study findings and limits: In a later analysis, across HLA loci, associated TCR counts were highest for DRB1, lowest for HLA-C.

The ends lost 7 bases at V and 0 bases at J; junction bases unmatched: 13. The germline gives CDR1 SEHNR, CDR2 FQNEAQ (reference sequence). The CDR3 sequence is 18 residues long. With 60 Vbeta and 13 Jbeta primers, the PCR was carried out. Profiling relied on immunoSEQ multiplex PCR, and the TCRdb table lists in-frame clones only, not all of them. The sample includes about 210,000 clones, approximately 80% of them seen just once. Concerning this clone itself: The antigen is unknown.

The rearrangement joins TRBV7-9 to TRBJ2-3; 10 bases agree with TRBD2. This receptor was identified in a woman aged 50 to 60 in good health and CMV-seropositive. The sample was PBMCs. CDR3 sequence: CASKTPRLAGTSTDTQYF. The CDR3 bases are TGTGCCAGCAAAACCCCGAGACTAGCGGGCACTAGCACAGATACGCAGTATTTT.